A selection of T cell receptor beta chains follows, all from one sample in a study of identical twins. Each CDR3 protein is one row after TCRdb ran MiXCR on the 5' RACE reads. The table includes over 600,000 distinct CDR3 sequences, 21% detected once. This same sample was also part of a study on T cells expressing NK-cell markers.

Sequenced input: PBMCs. The source is a young woman in good health. Each CDR3 is given with its conserved first and last residue. D genes are given only for firm matches. A clone size is listed for some rows: how often the clone was seen (once, few, many), or a class if it is expanded.

>few|.|TRBV5-6|TRBJ2-1
TGTGCCAGCAGCTTGGATGGGCAGGGCTACTACAATGAGCAGTTCTTC
CASSLDGQGYYNEQFF
>.|TRBD2|TRBV29-1|TRBJ2-1
TGCAGCGTTTTTCCGGGACTAGGCTACAATGAGCAGTTCTTC
CSVFPGLGYNEQFF
>few|TRBD2|TRBV5-1|TRBJ2-1
TGCGCCAGCAGCTTGGCCCAGGGACTAGCGGAGGCCTTCTACAATGAGCAGTTCTTC
CASSLAQGLAEAFYNEQFF
>.|.|TRBV12-3/TRBV12-4|TRBJ2-7
TGTGCCAGCAGTTTAGCGCAGAGGGGCGAGCAGTACTTC
CASSLAQRGEQYF
>many|.|TRBV20-1|TRBJ2-5
TGCAGTGCTAGAGGACTAGGAGAGACCCAGTACTTC
CSARGLGETQYF
>few|.|TRBV7-3|TRBJ2-1
TGTGCCAGCAGCCCTTGGGGTGGGGGCGGTCTAAATGAGCAGTTCTTC
CASSPWGGGGLNEQFF
>.|.|TRBV12-3/TRBV12-4|TRBJ2-5
TGTGCCAGCGGATCAGGGTACCAAGAGACCCAGTACTTC
CASGSGYQETQYF
>.|TRBD2|TRBV12-3/TRBV12-4|TRBJ2-1
TGTGCCAGCAGCGGCGTAGCGGGGGGGAGGAGCTCCTACAATGAGCAGTTCTTC
CASSGVAGGRSSYNEQFF
>many|.|TRBV29-1|TRBJ1-1
TGCAGCGTTTTGGGGACTGAAGCTTTCTTT
CSVLGTEAFF
>.|.|TRBV10-3|TRBJ2-3
TGTGCCTCCGAGGCCTCGGGGGAAAGCACAGATACGCAGTATTTT
CASEASGESTDTQYF
>few|TRBD2|TRBV6-2/TRBV6-3|TRBJ2-1
TGTGCCAGCAGTTATCAAGATCCACCCGGGACTAGCGGGGGGGTCGACCCCGATGAGCAGTTCTTC
CASSYQDPPGTSGGVDPDEQFF
>.|.|TRBV27|TRBJ2-5
TGTGCCAGCAGTTTATCGACCGGGGGCGCAGAGACCCAGTACTTC
CASSLSTGGAETQYF
>few|.|TRBV20-1|TRBJ2-2
TGCAGTGCTAGAAGCTGGGGGCGAGACACCGGGGAGCTGTTTTTT
CSARSWGRDTGELFF
>.|.|TRBV2|TRBJ1-5
TGTGCCAGCAAGGAGCAGGGTCTCAATCAGCCCCAGCATTTT
CASKEQGLNQPQHF
>few|.|TRBV20-1|TRBJ2-7
TGCAGTGCTAGGGAACCTAGACTCCCGGCCCCCCACGAGCAGTACTTC
CSAREPRLPAPHEQYF
>.|TRBD1|TRBV12-3/TRBV12-4|TRBJ2-7
TGTGCCAGCAGCCCGGACAGGGGGCCCAGGGGGGAGCAGTACTTC
CASSPDRGPRGEQYF
>.|.|TRBV11-2|TRBJ2-3
TGTGCCAGCAGCTTATTTAACCGTGGAGATACGCAGTATTTT
CASSLFNRGDTQYF
>.|.|TRBV10-3|TRBJ2-7
TGTGCCATCAGTGATCAAAACTACGAGCAGTACTTC
CAISDQNYEQYF
>.|.|TRBV20-1|TRBJ1-3
TGCAGTGCTAGAGACCCCCGGCCAGGAAACACCATATATTTT
CSARDPRPGNTIYF
>few|.|TRBV20-1|TRBJ2-1
TGCAGTGCGCCGGGAGACTGGGTGGTGGATGAGCAGTTCTTC
CSAPGDWVVDEQFF
>few|TRBD1|TRBV12-3/TRBV12-4|TRBJ2-1
TGTGCCAGCAGCCCCGACAGGGCCAGGGTCGACTCCTACAATGAGCAGTTCTTC
CASSPDRARVDSYNEQFF
>once|TRBD2|TRBV29-1|TRBJ2-2
TGCAGCGTTGGGGGAGGGACCGGGGAGCTGTTTTTT
CSVGGGTGELFF
>many|.|TRBV20-1|TRBJ2-7
TGCAGTGCAACGGACAGCGCTAGAAACGAGCAGTACTTC
CSATDSARNEQYF
>few|TRBD2|TRBV6-5|TRBJ2-7
TGTGCCAGCATTAGGGCGGGAGGGCCCTACGAGCAGTACTTC
CASIRAGGPYEQYF
>.|.|TRBV7-2|TRBJ1-2
TGTGCCAGCAGTCCCCGCCACGTAGGGGGGGGTGGCTACACCTTC
CASSPRHVGGGGYTF
>.|TRBD2|TRBV25-1|TRBJ2-2
TGTGCCAGCAGTGCGTGGCGGGGGGGAACCGGGGAGCTGTTTTTT
CASSAWRGGTGELFF
>few|TRBD2|TRBV19|TRBJ2-3
TGTGCCAGTAGTATAGAGGGCGGGAGACCCACAGATACGCAGTATTTT
CASSIEGGRPTDTQYF
>.|TRBD1|TRBV30|TRBJ1-2
TGTGCCTGGACCCAGACCGGGACAGGGCCCATGGGATATGGCTACACCTTC
CAWTQTGTGPMGYGYTF
>.|.|TRBV6-5|TRBJ1-1
TGTGCCAGCAGTCAACGGCGGACTGAAGCTTTCTTT
CASSQRRTEAFF
>few|.|TRBV2|TRBJ2-1
TGTGCCAGCAGTGAGGACAGCTCAACCTACAATGAGCAGTTCTTC
CASSEDSSTYNEQFF
>few|.|TRBV10-3|TRBJ2-1
TGTGCCATCGGGCCTTATGGGGTCGAGCAGTTCTTC
CAIGPYGVEQFF
>.|TRBD1|TRBV6-1|TRBJ2-7
TGTGCCAGCAGTAGGGACAGGGTGTATGGCGAGCAGTACTTC
CASSRDRVYGEQYF
>few|TRBD1|TRBV7-9|TRBJ2-7
TGTGCCAGCAGCTCGACGGCCGGACAGGGTGCCTACGAGCAGTACTTC
CASSSTAGQGAYEQYF
>.|.|TRBV10-3|TRBJ2-3
TGTGCCCTCCGGGACGCCACTCTATCGGCAGATACGCAGTATTTT
CALRDATLSADTQYF
>many|.|TRBV7-8|TRBJ2-7
TGTGCCAGCAGCTTACGGGTGGACGAGCAGTACTTC
CASSLRVDEQYF
>few|.|TRBV4-3|TRBJ1-2
TGCGCCAGCAGCCAATACGGGACATATGGCTACACCTTC
CASSQYGTYGYTF